This T cell receptor (beta chain) was sequenced in a study of blood T cell repertoires in COVID-19 (dated by TCRdb to about 2020). In the study overall: Samples covering the acute and convalescent phases of COVID-19 were provided by collaborators in the United States, Italy and Spain. Where HLA class I and class II types were available, the types were taken from metadata supplied by the sample provider, not from assay-based typing. The repertoires were released in a freely available public database intended as a resource for research on the immune response to SARS-CoV-2. The dataset comprised deeply sampled blood TCRbeta repertoires from subjects exposed to, actively infected with, or recovered from COVID-19. The prospective study material was composed of cDNA or gDNA derived from T cells, B-cell-depleted T cells, or PBMCs. The samples were drawn from two sources: the first 160 participants of the ongoing ImmuneRACE study, and fewer than 1,500 subjects contributed by 6 global collaborators. A de-identified subject ID, COVID-19 status, age in years and sex were almost always included in the sample metadata.

Samples from volunteer blood donors who had recovered from COVID-19 were contributed by a second Seattle source. Whole blood was collected in K2EDTA tubes by collaborating institutions according to the institutions' own protocols. Collaborator samples were shipped for TCRbeta analysis as frozen whole blood, isolated PBMCs, or DNA extracted from either sample type. The investigation overall reported the following: The amount of clinical and demographic metadata varied by source and participant and was provided uncurated.

A word on this clone: Its antigen is unknown. No much larger clonotype is one base removed from it; base qualities were not supplied.

The immunoSEQ Assay, a bias-controlled multiplex PCR, was used to amplify TCRbeta CDR3 regions from genomic DNA. The authors' pipeline ran thus. Within the assay, amplification of reference gene primers was used to estimate how many nucleated cells each sample contained. To quantify the absolute abundance of each unique TCRbeta CDR3 rearrangement, sequence reads were collapsed and filtered. For each sample, productive Simpson clonality was calculated as the square root of Simpson's diversity index across productive rearrangements. TCRdb carries this immuneACCESS record with in-frame sequences only. Its versions omit some clonotypes, under half of them owing to an unresolved V gene in the studies checked, with the rest unexplained. The DNA was the basis for D and trimming; V, J and clone size are from that table. Across this sample there are 250,000 to 300,000 clones, with 80% to 90% seen only once. Over 1.2% of the sample is held by the ten biggest clonotypes.

The sample taken for sequencing was peripheral blood. This receptor was taken from a woman between 40 and 55 years old who had recovered from COVID-19.

DNA sequence: TGTGCCAGCAGTGAGAGAGGGTCTATAAGCACAGATACGCAGTATTTT. Its amino acids are CASSERGSISTDTQYF. This sequence uses TRBV6-1 and TRBJ2-3, and TRBD2 may be the D gene, going by 5 matching bases. Based on the germline V gene, the CDR1 and CDR2 sequences are MNHNS and SASEGT. V and J are truncated by 3 bases and 0 bases respectively, leaving an intervening sequence of 13 bases. Taken from cysteine to phenylalanine, the CDR3 has 16 residues. CDR3 DNA only is kept here, 48 bases in frame from base 1.